This TCR beta chain was captured in a study of cytomegalovirus exposure and HLA in healthy donors. Background on the study: Among the 398 genotyped donors, less than 85% were placed in the Caucasian-associated ancestry cluster.

Whole-study results and caveats: Near-uniform donor sequencing depth was presumed by presence/absence analyses. Among the CMV-associated chains, three were confirmed in vitro as specific for CMV antigens. In a later analysis, TCR association rates varied by HLA locus: DRB1 most, HLA-C fewest.

Primers included in the PCR were 60 Vbeta and 13 Jbeta primers. Measured with immunoSEQ multiplex PCR; TCRdb has only the in-frame clones, and not every one. Here the sample spans approximately 180,000 clones, about four fifths being singletons. Regarding this clone: Its antigen remains unknown.

With 0 bases clipped from V and 8 bases from J, the junction kept 8 bases outside the gene matches. The V gene's germline CDR1 is SGHTA and CDR2 FQGTGA. This CDR3 region has 17 residues. The TCR was taken from a girl between 5 and 17 years old in good health and CMV-seropositive. Material for sequencing was PBMCs. The chain is built from TRBV7-3 and TRBJ2-1; 12 bases match TRBD1. Written as DNA, the CDR3 is TGTGCCAGCAGCTTAACTCCTGGGACAGGGGGCCTCGATGAGCAGTTCTTC. Its protein is CASSLTPGTGGLDEQFF. Filled out from reference TRBV7-3 and TRBJ2-1, the complete variable domain reads GAGVSQTPSNKVTEKGKYVELRCDPISGHTALYWYRQSLGQGPEFLIYFQGTGAADDSGLPNDRFFAVRPEGSVSTLKIQRTERGDSAVYLCASSLTPGTGGLDEQFFGPGTRLTVL.